Sequencing of this TCR beta chain was carried out in a study of OX40 agonist ivuxolimab in advanced cancers. The protocol was immunoSEQ multiplex PCR, while the TCRdb copy is restricted to in-frame clones and leaves out a portion. The sample consists of some 66,000 clones, around 83% of them appearing once. This clone was observed once. Its antigen is not known. Overall study results and limits: At 0.1 to 3.0 mg/kg and by week 6, clonal expansion occurred in CD4+ and CD8+ blood T cells.

This TCR derives from an adult with an advanced solid tumor such as melanoma, head and neck, liver or kidney cancer. The sequences come from CD4+ or CD8+ T cells sorted from blood, collected in a trial of the OX40 agonist ivuxolimab.

The CDR3: CASSFTGVVHEQYF. The DNA of the CDR3 is TGTGCCAGCAGTTTCACGGGAGTAGTCCACGAGCAGTACTTC. The genes are TRBV28 and TRBJ2-7, with D tentatively TRBD2 (6 bases). Per germline, CDR1 MDHEN and CDR2 SYDVKM. The CDR3 contains 14 residues. Trimming took 3 bases from V and 5 from J, leaving 14 bases between them.